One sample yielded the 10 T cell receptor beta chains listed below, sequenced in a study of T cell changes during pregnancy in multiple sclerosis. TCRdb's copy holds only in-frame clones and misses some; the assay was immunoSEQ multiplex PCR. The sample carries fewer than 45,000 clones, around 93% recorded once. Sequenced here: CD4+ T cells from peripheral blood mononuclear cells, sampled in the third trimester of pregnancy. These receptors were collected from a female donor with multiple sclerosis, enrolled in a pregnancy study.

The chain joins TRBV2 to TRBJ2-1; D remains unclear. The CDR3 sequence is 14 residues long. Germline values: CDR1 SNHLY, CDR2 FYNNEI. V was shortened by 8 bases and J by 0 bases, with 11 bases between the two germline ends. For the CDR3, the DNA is TGTGCCAGCCAAGACTTGAGCTCCTACAATGAGCAGTTCTTC. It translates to CASQDLSSYNEQFF.

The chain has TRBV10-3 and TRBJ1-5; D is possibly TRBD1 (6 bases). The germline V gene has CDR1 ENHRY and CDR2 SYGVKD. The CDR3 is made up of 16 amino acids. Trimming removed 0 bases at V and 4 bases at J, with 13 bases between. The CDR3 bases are TGTGCCATCAGTGAGTCGAAAAGGGGGATAAATCAGCCCCAGCATTTT. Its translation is CAISESKRGINQPQHF.

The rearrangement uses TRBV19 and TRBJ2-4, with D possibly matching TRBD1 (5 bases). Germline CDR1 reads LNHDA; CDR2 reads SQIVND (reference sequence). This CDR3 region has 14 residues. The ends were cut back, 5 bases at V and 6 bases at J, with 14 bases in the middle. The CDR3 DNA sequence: TGTGCCAGTAGTCGGTGGGGCAGTGGAAACATTCAGTACTTC. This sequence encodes CASSRWGSGNIQYF.

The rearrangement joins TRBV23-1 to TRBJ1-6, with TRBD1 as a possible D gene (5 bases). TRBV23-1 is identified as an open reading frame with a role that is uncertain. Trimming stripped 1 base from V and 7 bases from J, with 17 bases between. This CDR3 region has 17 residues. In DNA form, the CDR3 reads TGCGCCAGCAGTCAATGGATTGGCAGGGCTCGGAATTCACCCCTCCACTTT. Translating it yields CASSQWIGRARNSPLHF.

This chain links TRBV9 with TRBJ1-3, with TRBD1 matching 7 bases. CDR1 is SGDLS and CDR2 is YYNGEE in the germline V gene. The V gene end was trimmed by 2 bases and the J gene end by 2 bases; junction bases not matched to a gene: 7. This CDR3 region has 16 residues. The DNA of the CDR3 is TGTGCCAGCAGCGTCCGGGACAGCCCCCCTGGAAACACCATATATTTT. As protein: CASSVRDSPPGNTIYF.

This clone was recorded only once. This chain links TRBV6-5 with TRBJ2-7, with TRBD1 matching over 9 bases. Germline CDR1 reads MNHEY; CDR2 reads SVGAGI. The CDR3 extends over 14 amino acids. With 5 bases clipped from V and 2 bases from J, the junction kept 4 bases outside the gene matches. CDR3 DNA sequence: TGTGCCAGCAGTACAGGGGGCTCAACCTACGAGCAGTACTTC. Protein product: CASSTGGSTYEQYF.

CDR3 nucleotides: TGTGCCAGCAGCTACCGACTAGCGGGAGGGCCGAGGCAAGAGACCCAGTACTTC. Translated: CASSYRLAGGPRQETQYF. J is TRBJ2-5 and V is TRBV7-9, with TRBD2 matching 14 bases. This CDR3 contains 18 residues. Germline CDR1 and CDR2: SEHNR and FQNEAQ (reference sequence). Losses at the gene ends were 4 bases for V and 2 bases for J; bases not matched to a gene: 9. Variable domain in full (rest from reference TRBV7-9 and TRBJ2-5): DTGVSQNPRHKITKRGQNVTFRCDPISEHNRLYWYRQTLGQGPEFLTYFQNEAQLEKSRLLSDRFSAERPKGSFSTLEIQRTEQGDSAMYLCASSYRLAGGPRQETQYFGPGTRLLVL.

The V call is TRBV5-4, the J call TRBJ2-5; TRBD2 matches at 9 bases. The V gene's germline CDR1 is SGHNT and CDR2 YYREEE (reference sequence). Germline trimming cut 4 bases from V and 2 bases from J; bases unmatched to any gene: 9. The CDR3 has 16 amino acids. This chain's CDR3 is CASSPLGTSKQETQYF. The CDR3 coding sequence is TGTGCCAGCAGCCCTCTCGGGACTAGCAAACAAGAGACCCAGTACTTC.

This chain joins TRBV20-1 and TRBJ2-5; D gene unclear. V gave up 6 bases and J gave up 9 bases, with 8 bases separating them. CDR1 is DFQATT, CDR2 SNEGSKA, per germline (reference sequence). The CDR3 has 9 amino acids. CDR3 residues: CSANEAQYF. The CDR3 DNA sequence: TGCAGTGCAAACGAGGCCCAGTACTTC.

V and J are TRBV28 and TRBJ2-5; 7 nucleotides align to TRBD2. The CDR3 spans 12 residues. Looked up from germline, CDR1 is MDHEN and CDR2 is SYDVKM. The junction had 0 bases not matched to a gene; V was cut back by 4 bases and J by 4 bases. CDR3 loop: CASSSGGETQYF. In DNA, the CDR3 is TGTGCCAGCAGTTCGGGGGGAGAGACCCAGTACTTC.